Detailed here is one T cell receptor (beta chain). The antigen remains unidentified. These data come from a study of T-cell memory formation after mild COVID-19. Study in general: In these data, TCR clusters were largely donor specific.

Per the germline V gene, CDR1 is DFQATT and CDR2 is SNEGSKA (reference sequence). V dropped 5 bases and J dropped 10 bases, with 15 bases sitting between them. The CDR3 is 12 amino acids. Findings of the study overall: Still unconfirmed is whether the second-wave clones peaking on day 37 recognized SARS-CoV-2. Balance between CD4 and CD8 was seen in clones contracting day 15 to 85, and a CD4+ lean was seen in later expanders.

From the 5' RACE reads, TCRdb called clonotypes with MiXCR, one entry per CDR3 protein. The sample holds about 320,000 distinct CDR3 sequences, over 11% seen once. V is TRBV20-1 and J is TRBJ2-1; the D is unclear. The source is a man between 18 and 29 years old who had mild COVID-19 (a few samples of this study predate the infection). Cell type and time point are not known. The sample comprised PBMCs or a T cell subset sorted from them (not recorded which). CDR3 loop: CSASDSGWEQFF. For the CDR3, the DNA is TGCAGTGCTTCTGACTCCGGCTGGGAGCAGTTCTTC.